The 21 T cell receptor beta chains listed next were all sequenced from one sample in a study of control samples from healthy donors and cancer patients. The method was immunoSEQ multiplex PCR; TCRdb's version includes in-frame clones alone and lacks a portion of them. The data show more than 110,000 clones, with just under 95% seen just once and approximately 10% held by the top ten. The sequencing input was blood. The receptors stem from a man aged 30-40 years in good health.

The chain links TRBV27 to TRBJ2-6, with a possible D match to TRBD2 (7 bases). Germline V gene lookup returns CDR1 MNHEY and CDR2 SMNVEV (reference sequence). The CDR3 runs 16 residues. The V and J ends lost 8 bases and 3 bases respectively, with 17 bases between them. The CDR3 nucleotides read TGTGCCAGCTCAAATCATAGGGGGGGTGGGGCCAACGTCCTGACTTTC. This translates into CASSNHRGGGANVLTF. Combining the CDR3 with reference TRBV27 and TRBJ2-6 gives the whole variable domain EAQVTQNPRYLITVTGKKLTVTCSQNMNHEYMSWYRQDPGLGLRQIYYSMNVEVTDKGDVPEGYKVSRKEKRNFPLILESPSPNQTSLYFCASSNHRGGGANVLTFGAGSRLTVL.

The rearrangement uses TRBV28 and TRBJ1-2; D not certain. The CDR3 extends over 14 amino acids. V was trimmed by 3 bases and J by 8 bases, leaving 16 bases between them. CDR1 and CDR2 (germline): MDHEN, SYDVKM. The CDR3 loop reads CASSLEAALGGYTF. The CDR3 DNA reads TGTGCCAGCAGTTTGGAAGCCGCGCTGGGGGGCTACACCTTC.

The V call is TRBV7-8, the J call TRBJ2-4; 7 bases fit TRBD1. This CDR3 spans 16 amino acids. The V segment lost 5 bases and the J segment 0 bases; nucleotides outside the gene matches: 7. Germline V gene data show CDR1 as SGHVS and CDR2 as FQNEAQ. CDR3: CASSPGTALAKNIQYF. The CDR3 DNA reads TGTGCCAGCAGCCCCGGGACAGCTTTAGCCAAAAACATTCAGTACTTC. Drawing the rest from reference TRBV7-8 and TRBJ2-4, the complete variable domain is GAGVSQSPRYKVAKRGQDVALRCDPISGHVSLFWYQQALGQGPEFLTYFQNEAQLDKSGLPSDRFFAERPEGSVSTLKIQRTQQEDSAVYLCASSPGTALAKNIQYFGAGTRLSVL.

This clone was recorded only once. The chain uses TRBV28 and TRBJ1-2; D is unresolved. Germline CDR1 MDHEN, CDR2 SYDVKM. The CDR3 length is 13 residues. V lost 5 bases and J lost 7, with 14 bases in between. This CDR3 is CASSQRRRAGYTF. DNA for the CDR3: TGTGCCAGCAGTCAGAGACGGAGGGCTGGCTACACCTTC.

The J gene is TRBJ1-2, the V gene TRBV30; a weak D match, TRBD1 (6 bases). V lost 2 bases and J lost 3, with 13 bases in between. Germline values: CDR1 GTSNPN, CDR2 SVGIG (reference sequence). The CDR3 spans 14 residues. The chain's CDR3 is CAWSKGVAYYGYTF. In DNA form, the CDR3 reads TGTGCCTGGAGTAAGGGGGTGGCCTACTATGGCTACACCTTC.

This clone was observed a few times. The V and J genes are TRBV18 and TRBJ2-7, with 16 positions matching TRBD2. The CDR3 totals 16 residues. V trimming: 0 bases; J trimming: 4 bases; junction bases outside the gene matches: 0. The V gene's germline CDR1 is KGHSH and CDR2 LQKENI. CDR3 sequence: CASSPPGLAGGYEQYF. DNA of the CDR3: TGTGCCAGCTCACCACCGGGACTAGCGGGAGGGTACGAGCAGTACTTC.

The rearrangement links TRBV12-5 to TRBJ2-1; 7 bases are a match to TRBD2. CDR3 size: 18 residues. Looked up from germline, CDR1 is LGHNT and CDR2 is FRNRAP. With 0 bases clipped from V and 0 bases from J, the junction kept 8 bases outside the gene matches. DNA of the CDR3: TGTGCTAGTGGTTTGGTACTGGGCGGGAGAGGCTCCTACAATGAGCAGTTCTTC. Protein: CASGLVLGGRGSYNEQFF.

This rearrangement joins TRBV27 to TRBJ2-7; 11 nucleotides agree with TRBD2. After removal of 3 bases from V and 2 bases from J, the junction contained 12 bases not matched to a gene. The CDR3 consists of 18 residues. The germline V gene encodes CDR1 MNHEY and CDR2 SMNVEV (reference sequence). Here the CDR3 DNA reads TGTGCCAGCAGTTTTCTACTAGCGGGAGCCGACACCACCTACGAGCAGTACTTC. Its translation: CASSFLLAGADTTYEQYF.

The chain carries TRBV5-6 and TRBJ2-7, with 7 bases fitting TRBD1. The CDR3 contains 14 residues. The V gene's germline CDR1 is SGHDT and CDR2 YYEEEE. Trimming took 0 bases from V and 6 from J; bases not matched to a gene: 6. This CDR3 is CASSLGTGVGEQYF. CDR3 nucleotide sequence: TGTGCCAGCAGCTTGGGTACAGGGGTCGGCGAGCAGTACTTC.

This chain connects TRBV18 to TRBJ2-5, with 7 bases matching TRBD2. Trimming at V came to 4 bases and at J to 1 base, leaving 12 bases not matched to a gene. CDR1 is KGHSH and CDR2 is LQKENI in the germline V gene. The CDR3 is 17 amino acids. The CDR3 sequence is CASSLQRGGGPQETQYF. The CDR3 DNA follows: TGTGCCAGCTCACTCCAGCGCGGGGGAGGGCCCCAAGAGACCCAGTACTTC.

The chain links TRBV9 to TRBJ2-2; D possibly corresponds to TRBD2 (6 bases). Germline CDR1 SGDLS, CDR2 YYNGEE. V lost 3 bases and J 5 bases, leaving 8 bases between the germline ends. The length of the CDR3 is 13 residues. CDR3 coding DNA: TGTGCCAGCAGCGGCGCGGGGACCGGGGAGCTGTTTTTT. This sequence encodes CASSGAGTGELFF.

A few counts support this clone. This chain links TRBV24-1 with TRBJ1-4, with 8 nucleotides matching TRBD1. The CDR3 runs 17 residues. Germline assignment: CDR1 KGHDR and CDR2 SFDVKD. J gave up 5 bases and V 7 bases, and 14 bases lay outside the gene matches. The CDR3 nucleotides are TGTGCCACCAGGCAGGGGGCCGGAAGCGTGTTCAATGAAAAACTGTTTTTT. Amino acids: CATRQGAGSVFNEKLFF.

The J gene is TRBJ1-2, the V gene TRBV5-1, with 10 nucleotides matching TRBD1. J was trimmed by 8 bases and V by 4 bases; bases with no gene match: 8. This CDR3 has 14 residues. Looked up from germline, CDR1 is SGHRS and CDR2 is YFSETQ. This CDR3 reads CASSTTGTGDGYTF. The CDR3 DNA follows: TGCGCCAGCAGCACCACCGGGACAGGGGACGGCTACACCTTC. Together with reference TRBV5-1 and TRBJ1-2, the CDR3 gives the full variable domain: KAGVTQTPRYLIKTRGQQVTLSCSPISGHRSVSWYQQTPGQGLQFLFEYFSETQRNKGNFPGRFSGRQFSNSRSEMNVSTLELGDSALYLCASSTTGTGDGYTFGSGTRLTVV.

This chain links TRBV7-9 with TRBJ1-1; TRBD1 might be the D (6 bases). This CDR3 contains 13 residues. Germline V gene sequence: CDR1 SEHNR, CDR2 FQNEAQ (reference sequence). The V gene lost 6 bases and the J gene lost 2 bases, with 10 bases spanning the gap. The chain's CDR3 is CASSRGYNTEAFF. The CDR3 bases are TGTGCCAGCAGTAGGGGGTATAACACTGAAGCTTTCTTT.

This sequence joins TRBV18 and TRBJ2-7; unclear D gene. The CDR3 spans 13 residues. Germline V gene sequence: CDR1 KGHSH, CDR2 LQKENI. V was shortened by 1 base and J by 2 bases, with 6 bases between the two germline ends. The CDR3 DNA is TGTGCCAGCTCACCACAGGGCCCCTACGAGCAGTACTTC. Amino acid sequence: CASSPQGPYEQYF.

CDR3 nucleotide sequence: TGCAGCTCAACGACAGGGCAGGATGAAAAACTGTTTTTT. Amino acids: CSSTTGQDEKLFF. The chain combines TRBV29-1 with TRBJ1-4; 7 bases fit TRBD1. This CDR3 region has 13 residues. Trimming cost V 8 bases and J 6 bases; bases outside gene matches: 9. CDR1 is SQVTM, CDR2 ANQGSEA, per germline.

The chain couples TRBV19 to TRBJ1-2; D not resolved. The CDR3 is 14 residues long. V was clipped by 4 bases and J by 3 bases, with 12 bases between them. Looked up from germline, CDR1 is LNHDA and CDR2 is SQIVND (reference sequence). The CDR3, as DNA: TGTGCCAGTAGTAAGCGTAGGAGAGACTATGGCTACACCTTC. Translating gives CASSKRRRDYGYTF. The complete variable domain, with remaining parts taken from reference TRBV19 and TRBJ1-2, reads DGGITQSPKYLFRKEGQNVTLSCEQNLNHDAMYWYRQDPGQGLRLIYYSQIVNDFQKGDIAEGYSVSREKKESFPLTVTSAQKNPTAFYLCASSKRRRDYGYTFGSGTRLTVV.

The V call is TRBV29-1, the J call TRBJ2-7, with TRBD1 as a possible D gene (6 bases). Germline CDR1 is SQVTM and CDR2 is ANQGSEA. The CDR3 is 11 residues long. V gave up 6 bases and J gave up 3 bases, with 9 bases separating them. In nucleotides, the CDR3 is TGCAGCGTGGCACAGGGCTACGAGCAGTACTTC. It yields the protein CSVAQGYEQYF.

The chain carries TRBV13 and TRBJ2-7; 10 positions agree with TRBD2. The germline V gene has CDR1 PRHDT and CDR2 FYEKMQ (reference sequence). CDR3 length: 15 amino acids. V lost 6 bases, J lost 7 bases, and 12 bases stayed unmatched. Here the CDR3 reads CASSYKAGTSAEQYF. For the CDR3, the DNA is TGTGCCAGCAGTTACAAAGCCGGGACTAGCGCAGAGCAGTACTTC.

V and J are TRBV5-4 and TRBJ1-1, with D possibly matching TRBD1 (5 bases). The CDR3 contains 14 residues. Germline V lookup: CDR1 SGHNT, CDR2 YYREEE (reference sequence). Deletions cut 1 base from V and 4 bases from J, with 11 bases between. The CDR3 coding sequence is TGTGCCAGCAGCTTGCAACAGGTTGGCACTGAAGCTTTCTTT. This translates into CASSLQQVGTEAFF.

Remarks on this clone: This sample also contains other DNA sequences that code for the same CDR3. The chain uses TRBV10-2 and TRBJ1-2; a possible D gene is TRBD1 (5 bases). This CDR3 has 13 amino acids. Per the germline V gene, CDR1 is WSHSY and CDR2 is SAAADI. Trimming stripped 2 bases from V and 8 bases from J, with 12 bases between. The CDR3 spells CASSEGRVGGYTF. The CDR3 DNA reads TGCGCCAGCAGTGAGGGCAGGGTGGGAGGCTACACCTTC.